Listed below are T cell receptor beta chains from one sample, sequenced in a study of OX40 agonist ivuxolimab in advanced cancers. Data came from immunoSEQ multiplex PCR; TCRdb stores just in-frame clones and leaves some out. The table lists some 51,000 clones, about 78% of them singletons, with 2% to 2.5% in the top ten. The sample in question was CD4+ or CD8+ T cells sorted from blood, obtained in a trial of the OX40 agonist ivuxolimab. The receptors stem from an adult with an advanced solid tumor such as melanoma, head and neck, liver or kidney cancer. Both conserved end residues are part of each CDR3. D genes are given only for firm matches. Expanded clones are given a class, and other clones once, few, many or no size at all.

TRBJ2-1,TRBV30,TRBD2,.,TGTGCCTGGAGTGTGTTAGCGGGAGGGCCTACCGAGCAGTTCTTC,CAWSVLAGGPTEQFF
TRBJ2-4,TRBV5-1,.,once,TGCGCCAGCAGTCCAGGGTGGACCGGCGGTAACATTCAGTACTTC,CASSPGWTGGNIQYF
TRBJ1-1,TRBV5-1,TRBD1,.,TGCGCCAGCAGCATTCGGACAGGGGCACTGAACACTGAAGCTTTCTTT,CASSIRTGALNTEAFF
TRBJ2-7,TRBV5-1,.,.,TGCGCCAGCAGCTTGGTAGGGGTGGCTGAAGACGAGCAGTACTTC,CASSLVGVAEDEQYF
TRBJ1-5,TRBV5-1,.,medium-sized,TGCGCCAGCAGCCACGGAGAATTGAGCAATCAGCCCCAGCATTTT,CASSHGELSNQPQHF
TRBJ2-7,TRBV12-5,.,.,TGTGCTAGTGGTTTGGCTGGGACCTGGAACTACGAGCAGTACTTC,CASGLAGTWNYEQYF
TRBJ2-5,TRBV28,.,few,TGTGCCAGCAGGCTCGGGAACCTTCGGCAAGAGACCCAGTACTTC,CASRLGNLRQETQYF
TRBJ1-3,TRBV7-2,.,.,TGTGCCAGCACCCTGGGGATCTCTGGAAACACCATATATTTT,CASTLGISGNTIYF
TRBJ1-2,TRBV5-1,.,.,TGCGCCAGCAACCCCGGGGCAGGAAGGGGCTACACCTTC,CASNPGAGRGYTF
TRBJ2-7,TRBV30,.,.,TGTGCCTGGAGTGGATCGGGACCCCTATCCTACGAGCAGTACTTC,CAWSGSGPLSYEQYF
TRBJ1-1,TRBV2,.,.,TGTGCCAGCAACCTGGACAGGAACACTGAAGCTTTCTTT,CASNLDRNTEAFF
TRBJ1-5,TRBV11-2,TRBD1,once,TGTGCCAGCAGCCTACAGGGGTTTCAGCCCCAGCATTTT,CASSLQGFQPQHF
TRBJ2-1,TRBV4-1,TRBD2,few,TGCGCCAGCAGCCAAGACCTAGCGGCCTACAATGAGCAGTTCTTC,CASSQDLAAYNEQFF
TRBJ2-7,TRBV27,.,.,TGTGCCAGCAGTTTACGACCAGGGACCCCTTACGAGCAGTACTTC,CASSLRPGTPYEQYF
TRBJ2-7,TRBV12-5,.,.,TGTGCTAGTGGTTTGGAATCTATAAACGAGCAGTACTTC,CASGLESINEQYF
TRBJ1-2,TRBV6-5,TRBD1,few,TGTGCCAGCAGTGAACAGGGGAGGGAAGGCTACACCTTC,CASSEQGREGYTF
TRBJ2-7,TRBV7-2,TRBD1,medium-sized,TGTGCCAGCAGCTTAAGTTTGGGACAGGGGGTACACGAGCAGTACTTC,CASSLSLGQGVHEQYF
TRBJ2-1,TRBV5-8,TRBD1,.,TGTGCCAGCAGCAGACAGGGGGGGTCATACAATGAGCAGTTCTTC,CASSRQGGSYNEQFF
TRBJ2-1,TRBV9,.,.,TGTGCCAGCAGCGAAGGGGCGGAGTACAATGAGCAGTTCTTC,CASSEGAEYNEQFF
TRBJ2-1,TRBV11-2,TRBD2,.,TGTGCCAGCAGCCCAGGAGGACTAGCGGGAGCCCATGAGCAGTTCTTC,CASSPGGLAGAHEQFF
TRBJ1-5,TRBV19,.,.,TGTGCCAGCAGACAACACAATCAGCCCCAGCATTTT,CASRQHNQPQHF
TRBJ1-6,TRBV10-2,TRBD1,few,TGCGCCAGCAGTGAGTCGACAGGTTGGGACAGATCACCCCTCCACTTT,CASSESTGWDRSPLHF
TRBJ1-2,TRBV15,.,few,TGTGCCACCAGCCGGAACCGACAGGAATTTGGCTACACCTTC,CATSRNRQEFGYTF
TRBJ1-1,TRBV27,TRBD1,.,TGTGCCAGCAGTTCGGGGACAGGGACTGAAGCTTTCTTT,CASSSGTGTEAFF
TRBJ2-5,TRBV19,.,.,TGTGCCACTCAAGGGGAATTGAGTCCAGAGACCCAGTACTTC,CATQGELSPETQYF
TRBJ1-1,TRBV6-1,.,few,TGTGCCAGCAGCCCAAGGACTGAAGCTTTCTTT,CASSPRTEAFF
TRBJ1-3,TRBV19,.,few,TGTGCCAGTAGTAAAGTATTGGCGCGCTCTGGAAACACCATATATTTT,CASSKVLARSGNTIYF
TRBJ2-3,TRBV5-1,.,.,TGCGCCAGCAGGGGTTACACAGATACGCAGTATTTT,CASRGYTDTQYF
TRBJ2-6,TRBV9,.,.,TGTGCCAGCAGCGTAGTCCGGGGTTCTGGGGCCAACGTCCTGACTTTC,CASSVVRGSGANVLTF
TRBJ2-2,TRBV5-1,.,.,TGCGCCAGCAGCTTATCTACAGGGGACACCGGGGGGCTGTTTTTT,CASSLSTGDTGGLFF
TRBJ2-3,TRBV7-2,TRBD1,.,TGTGCCAGCAGCTTAGCTCGACAGGGGGTGCTCCGTCGCACAGATACGCAGTATTTT,CASSLARQGVLRRTDTQYF
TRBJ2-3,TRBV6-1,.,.,TGTGCCAGCAGTGAAGCGTTTGTTTACCCCACAGGCACAGATACGCAGTATTTT,CASSEAFVYPTGTDTQYF
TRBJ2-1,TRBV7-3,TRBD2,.,TGTGCCAGCAGCTTAACGTCTAGCGGGAGGTACAATGAGCAGTTCTTC,CASSLTSSGRYNEQFF
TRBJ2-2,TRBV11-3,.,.,TGTGCCAGCAGCTTAGACGGGGGCACCGGGGAGCTGTTTTTT,CASSLDGGTGELFF
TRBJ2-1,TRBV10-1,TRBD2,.,TGCGCCAGCAGTGGCCCCCGGGGAGCGGGAAACAATGAGCAGTTCTTC,CASSGPRGAGNNEQFF
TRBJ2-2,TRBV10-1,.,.,TGCGCCAGCAGTGGTTACATAGCTGGCGGGGAGCTGTTTTTT,CASSGYIAGGELFF
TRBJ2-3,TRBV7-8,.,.,TGTGCCAGCAGCCCGGGGACCATTTCAGATACGCAGTATTTT,CASSPGTISDTQYF
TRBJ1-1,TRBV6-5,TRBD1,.,TGTGCCAGCAGACGCTCAGGGGGCCACACTGAAGCTTTCTTT,CASRRSGGHTEAFF
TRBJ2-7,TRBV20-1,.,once,TGCAGTGTAGGGTACGAGCAGTACTTC,CSVGYEQYF
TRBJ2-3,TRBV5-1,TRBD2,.,TGCGCCAGCAGCCTTGGGAGGAGCGGGAGGGGCAAAGATACGCAGTATTTT,CASSLGRSGRGKDTQYF
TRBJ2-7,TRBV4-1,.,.,TGCGCCAGCAGCCGGGAGCCAGGCACTCTGGGCTACGAGCAGTACTTC,CASSREPGTLGYEQYF
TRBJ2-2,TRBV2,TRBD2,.,TGTGCCAGCAGTGAAGCGGGATCTAGCGGGTATAGTTACACCGGGGAGCTGTTTTTT,CASSEAGSSGYSYTGELFF
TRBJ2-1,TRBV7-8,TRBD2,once,TGTGCCAGCAGCCCATTCCCTAGCGGAGCCTACAATGAGCAGTTCTTC,CASSPFPSGAYNEQFF
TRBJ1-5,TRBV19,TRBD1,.,TGTGCCACAAACAGACAGGGATTTAGCAATCAGCCCCAGCATTTT,CATNRQGFSNQPQHF
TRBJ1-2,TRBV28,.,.,TGTGCCAGCAGTTTACCGGGTCACGGCTATGGCTACACCTTC,CASSLPGHGYGYTF
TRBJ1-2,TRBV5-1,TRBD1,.,TGCGCCAGCAGCTTGGAAGGACAGGGTTATGGCTACACCTTC,CASSLEGQGYGYTF
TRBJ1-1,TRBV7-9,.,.,TGTGCCAGCAGCTTCCAGGAAAACACTGAAGCTTTCTTT,CASSFQENTEAFF
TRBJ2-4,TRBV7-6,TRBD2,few,TGTGCCAGCAGCCCATCACCACTAGCGGGAGGTGCCAAAAACATTCAGTACTTC,CASSPSPLAGGAKNIQYF
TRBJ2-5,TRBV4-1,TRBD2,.,TGCGCCAGCAGCCAAGCGAGCGGGAGGGCAGAGACCCAGTACTTC,CASSQASGRAETQYF